The 5 T cell receptor beta chains in this list originate from one sample, sequenced in a study of shared clonotypes between healthy human individuals. CD45RO-negative, CCR7-selected cells formed the naive CD8 fraction, which excluded terminally differentiated effector memory CD45RA+ cells. The protocol was immunoSEQ multiplex PCR, while the TCRdb copy is restricted to in-frame clones and leaves out a portion. The data hold 1.5 million to 2.5 million clones, with about 95% observed a single time. The sequencing sample was made of naive CD8+ T cells sorted from blood. These TCRs come from a man aged 18 to 29 in good health.

The V call is TRBV2, the J call TRBJ1-2, with 7 bases fitting TRBD1. The germline CDR1 and CDR2 sequences are SNHLY and FYNNEI. The CDR3 consists of 14 residues. Trimming at V came to 2 bases and at J to 4 bases, leaving 4 bases not matched to a gene. The CDR3, as DNA: TGTGCCAGCAGTGAAACAGGGGAGGGCTATGGCTACACCTTC. This encodes CASSETGEGYGYTF.

The CDR3 spells CASSVSTSAYEQYF. CDR3 bases: TGTGCCAGCAGCGTCTCGACTAGTGCCTACGAGCAGTACTTC. The J gene is TRBJ2-7, the V gene TRBV9, with D possibly being TRBD2 (6 bases). This CDR3 spans 14 amino acids. V lost 2 bases and J lost 2, with 11 bases in between. Germline loops: CDR1 SGDLS, CDR2 YYNGEE. Combining the CDR3 with reference TRBV9 and TRBJ2-7 gives the whole variable domain DSGVTQTPKHLITATGQRVTLRCSPRSGDLSVYWYQQSLDQGLQFLIQYYNGEERAKGNILERFSAQQFPDLHSELNLSSLELGDSALYFCASSVSTSAYEQYFGPGTRLTVT.

The chain carries TRBV6-5 and TRBJ2-7, with D uncertain. This CDR3 comprises 13 residues. With 6 bases removed from V and 3 bases from J, the gap between germline ends came to 12 bases. Per germline, CDR1 MNHEY and CDR2 SVGAGI. Here the CDR3 DNA reads TGTGCCAGCAGCCAGACCCCGGGCTACGAGCAGTACTTC. Translation gives CASSQTPGYEQYF.

The chain recombines TRBV6-1 with TRBJ2-7, with D maybe TRBD1 (6 bases). Germline V gene lookup returns CDR1 MNHNS and CDR2 SASEGT. V dropped 4 bases and J dropped 6 bases, with 16 bases sitting between them. This CDR3 comprises 14 residues. The CDR3 reads CASSGFDSGVEQYF. CDR3 nucleotides: TGTGCCAGCAGTGGCTTCGACTCAGGGGTCGAGCAGTACTTC.

This clone was seen a single time. V usage is TRBV6-1 and J usage is TRBJ2-1, with TRBD2 identical over 8 bases. Germline V gene data show CDR1 as MNHNS and CDR2 as SASEGT. V shed 4 bases, J shed 2 bases, and the junction held 7 bases outside the gene matches. The length of the CDR3 is 16 residues. In DNA form, the CDR3 reads TGTGCCAGCAGTGTATCGGGACTAGTTGCCTACAATGAGCAGTTCTTC. Translating it yields CASSVSGLVAYNEQFF.